This is a list of T cell receptor beta chains from one sample in a study of shared clonotypes between healthy human individuals. Sequenced by immunoSEQ multiplex PCR; TCRdb stores in-frame clones only, minus some. The table shows 1.5 million to 2.5 million clones, with approximately 94% occurring only once. The sample taken for sequencing was naive CD8+ T cells sorted from blood. The origin of the receptors is a man aged 18 to 29 in good health. CDR3s leave out the opening cysteine and the closing phenylalanine or tryptophan. The D gene is left open where the match is weak.

TRBV14 NA ASSPTDLPASYEQY
TRBV5-3 TRBD1 ARSGDRVLSNQPQH
TRBV19 TRBD1 ASLDRGQGYTGELF
TRBV5-6 NA ASSSAFDREGDTQY
TRBV2 NA ASSEALLVYNEQF
TRBV2 NA ASMGVEETQY
TRBV2 NA ASSDRHTNGWETQY
TRBV6-5 NA ASSPGTGLRDTQY
TRBV13 TRBD2 ASSSELAGGYEQY
TRBV27 NA ASSPLDTQY
TRBV9 NA ASSVTAVAYEQY
TRBV25-1 NA ASSFLIGPRKTYEQY
TRBV4-1 NA ASSQEGPDTQY
TRBV27 TRBD2 ASSSRTGTSGATGELF
TRBV28 TRBD2 ASSSVVAGANTDTQY
TRBV4-3 NA ASSQTHPRGGNSPLH
TRBV5-1 NA ASSFALNEQF
TRBV19 TRBD2 ASTPMGGGGNEQF
TRBV9 NA ASSPGPRSYNEQF
TRBV9 TRBD1 ASSVGGQGSPETQY
TRBV7-8 TRBD2 ASSLPGDGLAGASREQY